What follows is one TCR beta chain and its context. This receptor's antigen is unknown. In this CDR3 the conserved last residue, phenylalanine or tryptophan, is missing, so a read error is likely. The limits of the CDR3 on the DNA are not certain, so only TCRdb's listed CDR3 is given. TCR alpha and beta CDR3 regions were amplified with the iRepertoire nested amplicon-rescue multiplex PCR (arm-PCR) platform from RNA. The input for one-step reverse transcription and amplification was 100-400 ng of tissue mRNA or PBMC total RNA. Following bead purification, Illumina adapters were added by a secondary multiplex PCR, and the libraries were gel-purified between 200 and 400 bp. Internal 6-nucleotide barcodes were carried by the libraries and were used for demultiplexing. Sequencing of libraries was performed on an Illumina MiSeq with 2x220 or 2x250 nucleotide paired-end reads. On the authors' methods: Paired reads were merged with FLASH 1.2.11 and aligned to the GRCh37 human genome with BWA-MEM before extracting TRA and TRB reads. V and J assignment used an IMGT-derived reference of cassette sequences and CDR3 motifs that included pseudogenes. Three-frame translation of reads was performed, and productive CDR3s were defined as those with a C...FGXG motif and no stop codons. Clonotypes were defined as unique combinations of V-J cassette pair and CDR3 amino acid sequence. Hamming distance filtering was applied to reads, with thresholds set by the sequence error rate of each sample in mapped regions. TCRdb cleaned the public reads at Q25 with fastp, built clones with MiXCR and kept in-frame beta chains. Identical CDR3 proteins give one entry, which carries the most common genes and DNA. Clone size and V and J calls follow TCRdb, not the original study. The sample data list roughly 200,000 distinct CDR3 sequences, and 32% of these were observed just once. About 19% of the sample rests with the top ten.

The CDR3 has 15 amino acids, counting both end residues. CDR1 and CDR2 were assigned from the germline V gene as MNHNS and SASEGT. This entry comes from a study of glioma-infiltrating T cells (dated by TCRdb to 2016 to 2018). Regarding the study in general: Glioma tissue, non-neoplastic brain tissue and matched peripheral blood mononuclear cells were used as sources from which TCR alpha- and beta-chain repertoires were sequenced. Each tissue-infiltrating repertoire was compared with the same patient's peripheral blood repertoire to measure divergence between tissue and blood T-cell populations. Three low-grade glioma patients, roughly 8 primary glioblastoma patients and three non-glioma patients contributing non-neoplastic brain tissue were included in the paired cohort. What the authors observed across the whole study: VJ-independent divergence between tissue and blood was lower than expected in non-neoplastic patients but higher than expected in all gliomas, particularly low-grade gliomas. Group comparisons were based on small numbers of patients: three non-neoplastic, three low-grade glioma and roughly 8 glioblastoma patients. Tissue and blood shared very few CDR3 sequences, a result attributed to high CDR3 diversity and limited sampling.

The chain is encoded by TRBV6-1 joined to TRBJ2-5; no DNA check was done on the table's D call, TRBD1. Sequences were obtained from glioma tissue, nonneoplastic brain tissue, or PBMCs (not recorded which). The sequence was collected from a human donor with low-grade glioma or glioblastoma, undergoing nonglioma brain surgery, or in good health (not recorded which). This receptor carries the CDR3 CASSEGPDNQETKYL.